What follows are 24 T cell receptor beta chains derived from one specimen sequenced in a study of shared T cell receptors in the human thymus. Generated by immunoSEQ multiplex PCR, the TCRdb table keeps only in-frame clones and is missing some. This repertoire shows about 500,000 clones, 70% to 80% found once; its top ten account for about 0.013%. These data were likewise used in another study, on human thymus T cells.

The sequencing sample was made of thymocytes. All receptors come from a boy younger than two with a congenital heart defect.

This chain connects TRBV9 to TRBJ2-2; tentatively, D is TRBD2 (6 bases). CDR3 length equals 16 residues. Trimming cost V 3 bases and J 5 bases, with 17 bases left between them. The germline V gene has CDR1 SGDLS and CDR2 YYNGEE. The CDR3 DNA follows: TGTGCCAGCAGCGACCTTAGCGGAGGCAATACCGGGGAGCTGTTTTTT. This codes for CASSDLSGGNTGELFF.

The J gene is TRBJ2-2, the V gene TRBV18, with 10 nucleotides matching TRBD2. V gave up 1 base and J gave up 8 bases; unmatched junction bases: 7. The length of the CDR3 is 16 residues. CDR1 and CDR2 (germline): KGHSH, LQKENI. CDR3 region: CASSPQSLAGAGELFF. The CDR3 DNA follows: TGTGCCAGCTCACCACAGAGTCTAGCGGGAGCTGGGGAGCTGTTTTTT.

The rearrangement uses TRBV4-3 and TRBJ2-7; 7 nucleotides align to TRBD2. This CDR3 is built from 18 residues. V shed 1 base and J 3 bases; nucleotides not matched to a gene: 15. CDR1 is LGHNA, CDR2 YSLEER, per germline. The CDR3 sequence is CASSQAWGGRRTDYEQYF. CDR3 bases: TGCGCCAGCAGCCAAGCCTGGGGCGGGAGAAGGACCGACTACGAGCAGTACTTC.

V and J are TRBV6-5 and TRBJ2-7; perhaps TRBD2 as D (7 bases). With 10 bases removed from V and 2 bases from J, the gap between germline ends came to 21 bases. The CDR3 has 15 amino acids. Per the germline V gene, CDR1 is MNHEY and CDR2 is SVGAGI. The CDR3 DNA reads TGTGCCACCGCTACACTGCGGGGGCAAACCTACGAGCAGTACTTC. As protein: CATATLRGQTYEQYF.

The chain carries TRBV4-1 and TRBJ2-4; the D gene is possibly TRBD1 (6 bases). The CDR3 consists of 17 residues. CDR1 is MGHRA and CDR2 is YSYEKL in the germline V gene. Trimming took off 3 bases at V and 0 bases at J, with 15 bases between the two ends. The CDR3 DNA sequence: TGCGCCAGCAGCCAGGACACAGGGCTGGGAGCCAAAAACATTCAGTACTTC. Translated: CASSQDTGLGAKNIQYF.

This clone showed up just once. The chain has TRBV28 and TRBJ1-1, with unresolved D. The CDR3 consists of 16 residues. Trimming stripped 1 base from V and 1 base from J, with 13 bases between. Germline assignment: CDR1 MDHEN and CDR2 SYDVKM. The CDR3 is CASSLFRRDTNTEAFF. The CDR3 region has the DNA TGTGCCAGCAGTTTATTTCGGCGGGATACGAACACTGAAGCTTTCTTT.

The chain is built from TRBV5-1 and TRBJ2-5; TRBD1 matches at 7 bases. CDR1 SGHRS and CDR2 YFSETQ come from the germline V gene. After removal of 3 bases from V and 3 bases from J, the junction contained 5 bases not matched to a gene. CDR3 length: 14 amino acids. The CDR3: CASSSTGREETQYF. The DNA for the CDR3 is TGCGCCAGCAGCTCGACAGGGCGGGAAGAGACCCAGTACTTC.

V is TRBV28 and J is TRBJ1-1; 9 bases fit TRBD1. Germline values: CDR1 MDHEN, CDR2 SYDVKM. V lost 5 bases, J lost 10 bases, and 2 bases stayed unmatched. The CDR3 loop spans 11 amino acids. CDR3 amino acids: CASSDRGRAFF. In nucleotides, the CDR3 is TGTGCCAGCAGTGACAGGGGGAGAGCTTTCTTT.

The rearrangement links TRBV19 to TRBJ2-7, with a tentative D call TRBD2 (5 bases). The V gene lost 7 bases and the J gene lost 2 bases, with 18 bases spanning the gap. The CDR3 runs 15 residues. Germline CDR1 reads LNHDA; CDR2 reads SQIVND (reference sequence). The chain's CDR3 is CASKSAVYGAYEQYF. As DNA, the CDR3 is TGTGCCAGTAAGTCGGCCGTATACGGGGCCTACGAGCAGTACTTC. Full variable domain (rest looked up from reference TRBV19 and TRBJ2-7): DGGITQSPKYLFRKEGQNVTLSCEQNLNHDAMYWYRQDPGQGLRLIYYSQIVNDFQKGDIAEGYSVSREKKESFPLTVTSAQKNPTAFYLCASKSAVYGAYEQYFGPGTRLTVT.

The rearrangement uses TRBV7-9 and TRBJ1-1; 8 bases agree with TRBD1. Germline V gene data show CDR1 as SEHNR and CDR2 as FQNEAQ (reference sequence). J lost 1 base, V lost 2 bases, and 0 bases had no gene match. This CDR3 is built from 14 residues. The CDR3 DNA reads TGTGCCAGCAGCTTACAGGGGGCGAACACTGAAGCTTTCTTT. The encoded protein is CASSLQGANTEAFF. The full variable domain, rest sourced from reference TRBV7-9 and TRBJ1-1, is DTGVSQNPRHKITKRGQNVTFRCDPISEHNRLYWYRQTLGQGPEFLTYFQNEAQLEKSRLLSDRFSAERPKGSFSTLEIQRTEQGDSAMYLCASSLQGANTEAFFGQGTRLTVV.

CDR3 nucleotide sequence: TGTGCCAGCAGCCTAGACAGGGGTAATGAAAAACTGTTTTTT. It codes for CASSLDRGNEKLFF. V is TRBV6-6 and J is TRBJ1-4; 8 nucleotides agree with TRBD1. The CDR3 covers 14 residues. Germline CDR1 MNHNY, CDR2 SVGAGI (reference sequence). Unmatched junction bases numbered 4, after V lost 6 bases and J lost 4 bases.

The V and J genes are TRBV14 and TRBJ2-1; the match to TRBD2 covers 10 bases. Germline values: CDR1 SGHDN, CDR2 FVKESK. With V trimmed by 3 bases and J by 2 bases, 1 base remained unmatched. The length of the CDR3 is 15 residues. The CDR3 nucleotides read TGTGCCAGCAGCCACGGACTAGCGGCCTACAATGAGCAGTTCTTC. Protein sequence: CASSHGLAAYNEQFF. Filled out from reference TRBV14 and TRBJ2-1, the complete variable domain reads EAGVTQFPSHSVIEKGQTVTLRCDPISGHDNLYWYRRVMGKEIKFLLHFVKESKQDESGMPNNRFLAERTGGTYSTLKVQPAELEDSGVYFCASSHGLAAYNEQFFGPGTRLTVL.

J is TRBJ2-1 and V is TRBV4-3, with D maybe TRBD1 (5 bases). From germline, CDR1 is LGHNA and CDR2 YSLEER. There are 16 residues in the CDR3. With 4 bases removed from V and 3 bases from J, the gap between germline ends came to 16 bases. The CDR3 DNA reads TGCGCCAGCAGCCGGAAGGGGCCCCGAGACTACAATGAGCAGTTCTTC. Protein sequence: CASSRKGPRDYNEQFF.

Here the CDR3 reads CASIRTSGSYEQYF. CDR3 nucleotide sequence: TGTGCCAGCATTCGGACTAGCGGGAGTTACGAGCAGTACTTC. V and J are TRBV2 and TRBJ2-7; 13 bases line up with TRBD2. The CDR3 consists of 14 residues. The ends lost 7 bases at V and 4 bases at J; junction bases unmatched: 4. From germline, CDR1 is SNHLY and CDR2 FYNNEI.

V usage is TRBV7-9 and J usage is TRBJ2-2, with 9 bases aligning to TRBD1. The V gene's germline CDR1 is SEHNR and CDR2 FQNEAQ (reference sequence). Unmatched junction bases numbered 10, after V lost 7 bases and J lost 4 bases. This CDR3 has 16 residues. CDR3 sequence reads: CASTRRDRASTGELFF. The CDR3 nucleotides read TGTGCCAGCACCCGTCGGGACAGGGCCTCCACCGGGGAGCTGTTTTTT.

The gene calls are TRBV4-1 and TRBJ2-7, with TRBD1 matching over 9 bases. The CDR3 loop spans 14 amino acids. Germline V CDR1 and CDR2: MGHRA, YSYEKL. With 3 bases clipped from V and 5 bases from J, the junction kept 5 bases outside the gene matches. The CDR3 sequence: CASSQRQGGNEQYF. As DNA, the CDR3 is TGCGCCAGCAGCCAGCGACAGGGGGGCAACGAGCAGTACTTC.

The chain combines TRBV11-1 with TRBJ1-4; TRBD1 matches at 11 bases. The CDR3 length is 15 residues. The V and J ends lost 7 bases and 8 bases, in that order; junction bases with no gene match: 9. Germline assignment: CDR1 SGHAT and CDR2 FQDESV (reference sequence). This CDR3 reads CASTNRTGGKEKLFF. CDR3 in DNA: TGTGCCAGCACCAACAGGACAGGGGGCAAAGAAAAACTGTTTTTT.

The chain is built from TRBV4-3 and TRBJ1-2; possible D gene TRBD1, 5 bases. Looked up from germline, CDR1 is LGHNA and CDR2 is YSLEER. V was clipped by 3 bases and J by 1 base, with 9 bases between them. This CDR3 spans 14 amino acids. CDR3 in amino acids: CASSHSTDNYGYTF. The CDR3 DNA sequence: TGCGCCAGCAGCCACTCGACAGATAACTATGGCTACACCTTC.

The chain links TRBV9 to TRBJ2-5; 11 nucleotides agree with TRBD2. The length of the CDR3 is 19 residues. Per the germline V gene, CDR1 is SGDLS and CDR2 is YYNGEE. J was trimmed by 5 bases and V by 4 bases; bases with no gene match: 19. The CDR3 nucleotides read TGTGCCAGCAGCAGAGCGCTAGCGGGAGGCATAGGGCCGTCGGAGACCCAGTACTTC. Protein sequence: CASSRALAGGIGPSETQYF.

This clone showed up just a few times. The J gene is TRBJ2-3, the V gene TRBV9; 9 positions match TRBD2. The CDR3 loop spans 21 amino acids. V was pared by 4 bases and J by 5 bases, with 26 bases of the junction left unmatched. In germline, CDR1 is SGDLS, CDR2 YYNGEE. The CDR3 nucleotides are TGTGCCAGCAGCCTACGGGGATTTTATGTAGCGGGAGCCCCGGGCGAAGATACGCAGTATTTT. Translated: CASSLRGFYVAGAPGEDTQYF.

The rearrangement links TRBV4-2 to TRBJ1-2; 8 bases match TRBD1. The germline V gene has CDR1 LGHNA and CDR2 YNFKEQ. The V and J ends lost 3 bases and 1 base, in that order; junction bases with no gene match: 7. CDR3 length: 16 residues. The CDR3 spells CASSQGTGLGNYGYTF. CDR3 DNA: TGTGCCAGCAGCCAGGGGACAGGCCTCGGTAACTATGGCTACACCTTC.

The rearrangement joins TRBV6-1 to TRBJ1-5; 8 nucleotides line up with TRBD1. V was pared by 3 bases and J by 2 bases, with 3 bases of the junction left unmatched. CDR3 length: 15 amino acids. Germline lookup yields CDR1 MNHNS and CDR2 SASEGT. The CDR3 DNA is TGTGCCAGCAGTGACAGGGGGCTGGGCAATCAGCCCCAGCATTTT. This gives the protein CASSDRGLGNQPQHF.

This chain connects TRBV19 to TRBJ1-1, with TRBD1 identical over 7 bases. V shed 3 bases and J 0 bases; nucleotides not matched to a gene: 4. This CDR3 has 15 residues. Germline loops: CDR1 LNHDA, CDR2 SQIVND (reference sequence). Written as DNA, the CDR3 is TGTGCCAGTAGTATTATCAGGGGGATGAACACTGAAGCTTTCTTT. It translates to CASSIIRGMNTEAFF.

This chain links TRBV14 with TRBJ1-2, with 11 bases lining up with TRBD1. J lost 7 bases, V lost 5 bases, and 6 bases had no gene match. CDR1 SGHDN and CDR2 FVKESK come from the germline V gene. The CDR3 runs 14 residues. CDR3 bases: TGTGCCAGCAGCTGTGGACAGGGGGCTCTTGGCTACACCTTC. Translating it yields CASSCGQGALGYTF. Complete variable domain (other parts from reference TRBV14 and TRBJ1-2): EAGVTQFPSHSVIEKGQTVTLRCDPISGHDNLYWYRRVMGKEIKFLLHFVKESKQDESGMPNNRFLAERTGGTYSTLKVQPAELEDSGVYFCASSCGQGALGYTFGSGTRLTVV.